The following is a TCR beta chain sequence with its context. This sample is drawn from a study of blood T cell repertoires in COVID-19. V was clipped by 6 bases and J by 2 bases, with 8 bases between them. CDR3 length: 13 residues. Germline CDR1 and CDR2: MNHEY and SVGEGT. Assay used: immunoSEQ multiplex PCR; TCRdb lists only in-frame clones, some missing. The sample lists about 270,000 clones, just under 90% occurring once. V and J are TRBV6-2 or TRBV6-3 and TRBJ1-5, with a possible D match to TRBD1 (6 bases). This sequence originates from a woman under 40 with acute COVID-19. The sequenced material came from PBMCs or T cells enriched from blood (not recorded which). The CDR3: CASSSGGNQPQHF. CDR3 DNA: TGTGCCAGCAGCTCAGGGGGCAATCAGCCCCAGCATTTT.